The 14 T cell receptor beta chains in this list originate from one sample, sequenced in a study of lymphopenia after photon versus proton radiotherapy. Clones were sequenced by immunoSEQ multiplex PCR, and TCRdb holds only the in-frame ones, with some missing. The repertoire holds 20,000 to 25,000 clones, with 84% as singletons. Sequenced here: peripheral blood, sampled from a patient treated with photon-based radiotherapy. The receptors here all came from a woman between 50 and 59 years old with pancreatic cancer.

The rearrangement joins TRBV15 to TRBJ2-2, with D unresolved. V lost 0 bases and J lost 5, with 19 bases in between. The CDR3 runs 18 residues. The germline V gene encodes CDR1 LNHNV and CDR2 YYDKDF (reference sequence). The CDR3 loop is CATSRDPTVTTSTGELFF. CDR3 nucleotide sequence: TGTGCCACCAGCAGAGATCCTACAGTTACCACAAGTACCGGGGAGCTGTTTTTT. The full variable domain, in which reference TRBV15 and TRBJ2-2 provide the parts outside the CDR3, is DAMVIQNPRYQVTQFGKPVTLSCSQTLNHNVMYWYQQKSSQAPKLLFHYYDKDFNNEADTPDNFQSRRPNTSFCFLDIRSPGLGDTAMYLCATSRDPTVTTSTGELFFGEGSRLTVL.

CDR3 sequence reads: CSAGTGSPYEQYF. CDR3 in DNA: TGCAGCGCGGGGACAGGGTCCCCCTACGAGCAGTACTTC. The V call is TRBV29-1, the J call TRBJ2-7; 9 nucleotides align to TRBD1. J was trimmed by 2 bases and V by 7 bases; bases with no gene match: 6. The CDR3 length is 13 residues. The germline CDR1 and CDR2 sequences are SQVTM and ANQGSEA.

The CDR3 loop is CSVRESGETQYF. In DNA, the CDR3 is TGCAGCGTCCGGGAGAGTGGAGAGACCCAGTACTTC. The chain employs TRBV29-1 and TRBJ2-5, with TRBD2 as a possible D gene (6 bases). Trimming left V 6 bases short and J 4 bases short, with 12 bases between. Germline lookup yields CDR1 SQVTM and CDR2 ANQGSEA. The CDR3 covers 12 residues.

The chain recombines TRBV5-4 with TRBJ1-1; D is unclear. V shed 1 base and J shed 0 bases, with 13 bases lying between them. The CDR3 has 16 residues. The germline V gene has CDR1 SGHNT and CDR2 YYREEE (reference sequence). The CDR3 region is CASSLLTGRMNTEAFF. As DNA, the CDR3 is TGTGCCAGCAGCTTGTTAACCGGGAGAATGAACACTGAAGCTTTCTTT.

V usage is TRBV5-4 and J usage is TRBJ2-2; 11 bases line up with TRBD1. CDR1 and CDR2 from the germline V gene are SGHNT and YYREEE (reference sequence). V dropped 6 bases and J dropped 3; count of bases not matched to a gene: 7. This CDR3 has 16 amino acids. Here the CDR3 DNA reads TGTGCCAGCAACCAGGGGGACAGGGGGTACACCGGGGAGCTGTTTTTT. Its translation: CASNQGDRGYTGELFF.

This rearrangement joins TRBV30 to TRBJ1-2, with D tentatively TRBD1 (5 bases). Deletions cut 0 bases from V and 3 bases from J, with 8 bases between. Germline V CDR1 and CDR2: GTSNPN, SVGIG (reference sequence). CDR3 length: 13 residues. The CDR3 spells CAWSVRVDYGYTF. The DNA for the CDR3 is TGTGCCTGGAGTGTCAGGGTTGACTATGGCTACACCTTC.

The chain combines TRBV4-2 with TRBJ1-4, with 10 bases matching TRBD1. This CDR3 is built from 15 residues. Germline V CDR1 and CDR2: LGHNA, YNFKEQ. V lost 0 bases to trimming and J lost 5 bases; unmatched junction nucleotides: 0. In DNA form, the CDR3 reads TGTGCCAGCAGCCAAGAGGGACAGGGGAATGAAAAACTGTTTTTT. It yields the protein CASSQEGQGNEKLFF.

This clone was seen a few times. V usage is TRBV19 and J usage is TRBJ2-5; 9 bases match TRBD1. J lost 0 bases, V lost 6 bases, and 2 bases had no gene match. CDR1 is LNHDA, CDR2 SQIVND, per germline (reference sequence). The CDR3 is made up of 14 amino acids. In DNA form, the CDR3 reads TGTGCCAGTAGGGACAGGGGCCACCAAGAGACCCAGTACTTC. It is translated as CASRDRGHQETQYF.

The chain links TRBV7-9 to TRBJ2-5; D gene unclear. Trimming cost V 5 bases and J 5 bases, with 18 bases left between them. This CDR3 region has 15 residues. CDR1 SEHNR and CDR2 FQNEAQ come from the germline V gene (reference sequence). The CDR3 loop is CASSPPLSGSETQYF. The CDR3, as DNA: TGTGCCAGCAGCCCGCCTTTATCAGGTAGTGAGACCCAGTACTTC.

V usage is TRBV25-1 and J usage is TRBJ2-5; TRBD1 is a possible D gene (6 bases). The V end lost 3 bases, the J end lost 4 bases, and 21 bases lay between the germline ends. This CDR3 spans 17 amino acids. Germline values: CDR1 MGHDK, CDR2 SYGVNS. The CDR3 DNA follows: TGTGCCAGCAGTGAGATAACAGGGTCCGGGGTAGGAGAGACCCAGTACTTC. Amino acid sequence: CASSEITGSGVGETQYF.

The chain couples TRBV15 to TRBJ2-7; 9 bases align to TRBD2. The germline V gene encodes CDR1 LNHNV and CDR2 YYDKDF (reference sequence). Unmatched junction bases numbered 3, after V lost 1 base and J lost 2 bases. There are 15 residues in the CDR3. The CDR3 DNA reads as TGTGCCACCAGCAGAGCGCTAGCGGGACCCTACGAGCAGTACTTC. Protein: CATSRALAGPYEQYF.

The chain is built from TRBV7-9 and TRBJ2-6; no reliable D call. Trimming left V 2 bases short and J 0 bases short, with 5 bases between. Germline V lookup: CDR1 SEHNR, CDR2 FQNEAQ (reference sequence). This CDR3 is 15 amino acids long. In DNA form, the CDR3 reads TGTGCCAGCAGCTTACAGAGCTCTGGGGCCAACGTCCTGACTTTC. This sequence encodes CASSLQSSGANVLTF. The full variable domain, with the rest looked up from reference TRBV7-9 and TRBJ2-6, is DTGVSQNPRHKITKRGQNVTFRCDPISEHNRLYWYRQTLGQGPEFLTYFQNEAQLEKSRLLSDRFSAERPKGSFSTLEIQRTEQGDSAMYLCASSLQSSGANVLTFGAGSRLTVL.

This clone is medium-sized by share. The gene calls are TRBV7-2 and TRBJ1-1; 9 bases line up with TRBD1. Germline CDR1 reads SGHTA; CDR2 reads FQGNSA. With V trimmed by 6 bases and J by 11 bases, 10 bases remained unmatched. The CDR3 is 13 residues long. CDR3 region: CASSHGTGSTAFF. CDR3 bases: TGTGCCAGCAGTCACGGGACAGGGAGTACGGCTTTCTTT.

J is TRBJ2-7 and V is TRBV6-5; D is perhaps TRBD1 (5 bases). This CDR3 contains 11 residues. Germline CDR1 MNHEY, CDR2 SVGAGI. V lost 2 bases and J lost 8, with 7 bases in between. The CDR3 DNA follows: TGTGCCAGCAGTTACCAGGGAAAGCAGTACTTC. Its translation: CASSYQGKQYF.